This entry lists 18 T cell receptor beta chains sequenced from one sample in a study of blood T cell repertoires in COVID-19. TCRdb keeps only in-frame clones here, not all; method: immunoSEQ multiplex PCR. The sample lists approximately 65,000 clones; over 85% were seen once. Sequencing input: peripheral blood. These receptors were collected from a man aged 65 to 79 with active COVID-19.

CDR3 loop: CASRLGNTGELFF. CDR3 coding DNA: TGTGCCAGCAGGCTAGGGAACACCGGGGAGCTGTTTTTT. The rearrangement joins TRBV11-2 to TRBJ2-2; no reliable D call. The germline V gene has CDR1 SGHAT and CDR2 FQNNGV. The V and J ends lost 6 bases and 1 base respectively, with 6 bases between them. The CDR3 extends over 13 amino acids. The entire variable domain, with the rest obtained from reference TRBV11-2 and TRBJ2-2, is as follows: EAGVAQSPRYKIIEKRQSVAFWCNPISGHATLYWYQQILGQGPKLLIQFQNNGVVDDSQLPKDRFSAERLKGVDSTLKIQPAKLEDSAVYLCASRLGNTGELFFGEGSRLTVL.

The chain employs TRBV7-2 and TRBJ2-7; D is ambiguous. This CDR3 spans 15 amino acids. Germline loops: CDR1 SGHTA, CDR2 FQGNSA. V lost 1 base, J lost 0 bases, and 10 bases lay in between. The CDR3 DNA reads TGTGCCAGCAGCTTAGATATTTCCAGCTCCTACGAGCAGTACTTC. Translated: CASSLDISSSYEQYF.

The chain has TRBV7-9 and TRBJ1-2; TRBD1 matches at 9 bases. Germline V gene sequence: CDR1 SEHNR, CDR2 FQNEAQ (reference sequence). The V and J ends lost 5 bases and 8 bases, in that order; junction bases with no gene match: 12. The CDR3 consists of 15 residues. The CDR3 DNA reads TGTGCCAGCAGCGCCCTGAACGACAGGGGGTTGGGCTACACCTTC. The encoded protein is CASSALNDRGLGYTF.

The chain combines TRBV4-1 with TRBJ1-2; TRBD1 matches at 8 bases. The CDR3 is 14 residues long. CDR1 and CDR2 from the germline V gene are MGHRA and YSYEKL. Unmatched junction bases numbered 8, after V lost 4 bases and J lost 7 bases. The CDR3 protein is CASSPLGQGVGYTF. In nucleotides, the CDR3 is TGCGCCAGCAGCCCCCTAGGACAGGGAGTTGGCTACACCTTC.

The CDR3 loop reads CASSYSNSYNEQFF. CDR3 coding DNA: TGTGCCAGCAGTTACTCGAACAGTTACAATGAGCAGTTCTTC. The chain combines TRBV6-2 or TRBV6-3 with TRBJ2-1, with no clear D. Between the trimmed V and J ends, which lost 0 bases and 4 bases, there was a span of 7 bases. Germline-derived CDR1 and CDR2 are MNHEY and SVGEGT. The length of the CDR3 is 14 residues.

This chain joins TRBV6-5 and TRBJ2-2; TRBD2 might be the D (5 bases). The V and J ends lost 8 bases and 1 base respectively, with 11 bases between them. The length of the CDR3 is 14 residues. In germline, CDR1 is MNHEY, CDR2 SVGAGI. The CDR3 is CASRGTKNTGELFF. The CDR3 DNA is TGTGCCAGCCGGGGTACCAAGAACACCGGGGAGCTGTTTTTT.

J is TRBJ2-5 and V is TRBV5-1, with a possible D match to TRBD1 (6 bases). Germline lookup yields CDR1 SGHRS and CDR2 YFSETQ. V dropped 3 bases and J dropped 2 bases, with 11 bases sitting between them. The CDR3 is 14 amino acids. For the CDR3, the DNA is TGCGCCAGCAGCTGGGACACTAATCAAGAGACCCAGTACTTC. As protein: CASSWDTNQETQYF.

The chain is built from TRBV6-6 and TRBJ1-5; 12 bases map to TRBD1. V gave up 6 bases and J gave up 3 bases; unmatched junction bases: 6. Germline CDR1 MNHNY, CDR2 SVGAGI (reference sequence). The CDR3 consists of 16 residues. The CDR3 loop reads CASSTGQGAHNQPQHF. CDR3 in DNA: TGTGCCAGCAGCACGGGACAGGGGGCACACAATCAGCCCCAGCATTTT.

This chain connects TRBV20-1 to TRBJ2-1; 7 nucleotides agree with TRBD1. CDR3 length equals 11 residues. With 6 bases clipped from V and 6 bases from J, the junction kept 2 bases outside the gene matches. CDR1 is DFQATT, CDR2 SNEGSKA, per germline (reference sequence). The DNA of the CDR3 is TGCAGTGCAGACAGGGTCAATGAGCAGTTCTTC. Amino acids: CSADRVNEQFF.

The chain combines TRBV11-2 with TRBJ2-3; D call uncertain. Trimming left V 3 bases short and J 0 bases short, with 4 bases between. CDR3 size: 13 residues. The germline gives CDR1 SGHAT, CDR2 FQNNGV. CDR3 DNA: TGTGCCAGCAGCTTTCTGAGCACAGATACGCAGTATTTT. Protein: CASSFLSTDTQYF.

The gene calls are TRBV6-6 and TRBJ2-7; 10 bases map to TRBD2. Germline V gene sequence: CDR1 MNHNY, CDR2 SVGAGI (reference sequence). The J segment lost 7 bases and the V segment lost 4 bases, leaving 10 bases of the junction unmatched. The CDR3 runs 15 residues. The CDR3: CASSSSSGGGWEQYV. The CDR3 region has the DNA TGTGCCAGCAGTTCTTCCAGCGGGGGGGGCTGGGAGCAGTACGTC.

This clone appeared once. V is TRBV9 and J is TRBJ2-3, with a tentative D call TRBD1 (6 bases). CDR3 length: 14 residues. V dropped 1 base and J dropped 4 bases, with 10 bases sitting between them. Germline CDR1 SGDLS, CDR2 YYNGEE. The CDR3 DNA sequence: TGTGCCAGCAGCGTATGGACAGCGTCAGATACGCAGTATTTT. Encoded protein: CASSVWTASDTQYF.

The chain carries TRBV25-1 and TRBJ1-2; unclear D gene. The CDR3 runs 12 residues. Trimming removed 5 bases at V and 1 base at J, with 5 bases between. Germline V lookup: CDR1 MGHDK, CDR2 SYGVNS. CDR3 nucleotide sequence: TGTGCCAGCAGTAGAGTTAACTATGGCTACACCTTC. Translation gives CASSRVNYGYTF.

In this sample, this clone turned up a few times. The V call is TRBV7-9, the J call TRBJ1-5; TRBD1 might be the D (5 bases). The CDR3 is made up of 15 amino acids. The germline V and J ends were trimmed by 1 base and 5 bases, with 12 bases remaining between them. Germline V gene sequence: CDR1 SEHNR, CDR2 FQNEAQ (reference sequence). CDR3 loop: CASSLGGGVHQPQHF. The CDR3 DNA reads as TGTGCCAGCAGCTTAGGCGGGGGTGTTCATCAGCCCCAGCATTTT.

The chain combines TRBV5-1 with TRBJ2-6, with a weak D call TRBD1 (6 bases). This CDR3 is 16 amino acids long. The germline CDR1 and CDR2 sequences are SGHRS and YFSETQ. V was cut by 0 bases and J by 3 bases, with 10 bases left in between. CDR3 region: CASSLEGVGGANVLTF. The CDR3 coding sequence is TGCGCCAGCAGCTTGGAGGGGGTTGGTGGGGCCAACGTCCTGACTTTC. The full variable domain, rest sourced from reference TRBV5-1 and TRBJ2-6, is KAGVTQTPRYLIKTRGQQVTLSCSPISGHRSVSWYQQTPGQGLQFLFEYFSETQRNKGNFPGRFSGRQFSNSRSEMNVSTLELGDSALYLCASSLEGVGGANVLTFGAGSRLTVL.

This sequence joins TRBV24-1 and TRBJ1-2, with TRBD1 matching 12 bases. The CDR3 sequence is 13 residues long. With V trimmed by 9 bases and J by 7 bases, 5 bases remained unmatched. CDR1 and CDR2 (germline): KGHDR, SFDVKD. The CDR3 here is CATGGTGGLGYTF. CDR3 coding DNA: TGTGCCACCGGAGGGACAGGGGGCCTTGGCTACACCTTC.

Here the CDR3 reads CASSPGLAMDEQFF. CDR3 in DNA: TGTGCCAGCAGCCCGGGACTAGCTATGGATGAGCAGTTCTTC. The rearrangement uses TRBV6-5 and TRBJ2-1; 9 bases fit TRBD2. Germline assignment: CDR1 MNHEY and CDR2 SVGAGI. J was trimmed by 8 bases and V by 6 bases; bases with no gene match: 8. This CDR3 is 14 amino acids long.

The genes are TRBV7-2 and TRBJ1-1, with D possibly TRBD1 on 5 matching bases. The germline V and J ends were trimmed by 4 bases and 3 bases, with 6 bases remaining between them. The germline gives CDR1 SGHTA, CDR2 FQGNSA. This CDR3 is 12 amino acids long. CDR3 in DNA: TGTGCCAGCAGCTGGGGCCACACTGAAGCTTTCTTT. Its protein is CASSWGHTEAFF.